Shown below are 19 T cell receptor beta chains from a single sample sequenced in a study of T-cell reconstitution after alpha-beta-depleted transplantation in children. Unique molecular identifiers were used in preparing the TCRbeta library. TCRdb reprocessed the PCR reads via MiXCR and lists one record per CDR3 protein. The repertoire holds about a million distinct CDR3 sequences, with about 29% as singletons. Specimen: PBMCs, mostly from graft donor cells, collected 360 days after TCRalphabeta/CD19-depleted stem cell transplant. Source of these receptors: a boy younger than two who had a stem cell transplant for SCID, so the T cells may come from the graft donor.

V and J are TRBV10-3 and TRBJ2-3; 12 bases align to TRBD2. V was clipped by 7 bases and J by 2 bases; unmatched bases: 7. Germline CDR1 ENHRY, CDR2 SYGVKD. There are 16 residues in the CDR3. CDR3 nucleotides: TGTGCCATCAACAGAGGGACTAGCGGGCACACAGATACGCAGTATTTT. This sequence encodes CAINRGTSGHTDTQYF.

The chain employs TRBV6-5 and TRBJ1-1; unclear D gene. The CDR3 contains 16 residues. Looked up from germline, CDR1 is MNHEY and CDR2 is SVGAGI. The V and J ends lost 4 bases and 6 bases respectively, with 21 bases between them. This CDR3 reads CASSFLKNVRGAEAFF. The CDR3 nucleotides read TGTGCCAGCAGTTTTCTCAAGAACGTCCGGGGTGCTGAAGCTTTCTTT.

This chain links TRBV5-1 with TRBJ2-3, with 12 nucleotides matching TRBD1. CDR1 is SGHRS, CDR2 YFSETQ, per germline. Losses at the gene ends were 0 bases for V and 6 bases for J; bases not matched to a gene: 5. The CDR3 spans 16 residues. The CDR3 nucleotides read TGCGCCAGCAGCTTGGAGGGACAGGGGGCGCCGGATACGCAGTATTTT. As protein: CASSLEGQGAPDTQYF.

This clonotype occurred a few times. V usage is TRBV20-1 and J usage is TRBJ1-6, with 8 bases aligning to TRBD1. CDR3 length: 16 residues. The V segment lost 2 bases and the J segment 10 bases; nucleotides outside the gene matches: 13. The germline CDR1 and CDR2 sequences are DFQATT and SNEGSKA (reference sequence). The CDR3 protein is CSARPFADRARSPLHF. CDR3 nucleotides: TGCAGTGCTAGACCTTTCGCGGACAGGGCCCGGTCACCCCTCCACTTT.

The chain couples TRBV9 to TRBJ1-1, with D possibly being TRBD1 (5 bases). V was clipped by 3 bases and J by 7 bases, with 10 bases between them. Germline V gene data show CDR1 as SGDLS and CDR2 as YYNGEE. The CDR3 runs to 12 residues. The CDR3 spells CASSDRPVEAFF. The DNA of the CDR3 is TGTGCCAGCAGCGACAGGCCCGTTGAAGCTTTCTTT.

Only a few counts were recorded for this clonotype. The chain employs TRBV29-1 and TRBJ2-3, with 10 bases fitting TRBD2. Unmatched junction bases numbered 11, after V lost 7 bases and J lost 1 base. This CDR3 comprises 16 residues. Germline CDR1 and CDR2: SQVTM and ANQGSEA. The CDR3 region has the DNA TGCAGCGCTTCCCCGGGACTAGCGCCCGGCACAGATACGCAGTATTTT. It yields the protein CSASPGLAPGTDTQYF.

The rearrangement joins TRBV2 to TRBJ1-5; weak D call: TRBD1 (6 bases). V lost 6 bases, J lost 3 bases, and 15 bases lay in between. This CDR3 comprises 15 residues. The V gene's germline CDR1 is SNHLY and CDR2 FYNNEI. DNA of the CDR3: TGTGCCAGCAGGGAAACAGGGTCAATCAATCAGCCCCAGCATTTT. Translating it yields CASRETGSINQPQHF.

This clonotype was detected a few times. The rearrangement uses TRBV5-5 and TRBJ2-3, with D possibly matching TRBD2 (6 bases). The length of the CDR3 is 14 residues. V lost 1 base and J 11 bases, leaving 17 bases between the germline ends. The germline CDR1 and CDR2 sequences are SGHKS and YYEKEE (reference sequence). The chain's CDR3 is CASSLYPSVPEQYF. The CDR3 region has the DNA TGTGCCAGCAGCTTGTACCCTAGCGTCCCCGAGCAGTATTTT.

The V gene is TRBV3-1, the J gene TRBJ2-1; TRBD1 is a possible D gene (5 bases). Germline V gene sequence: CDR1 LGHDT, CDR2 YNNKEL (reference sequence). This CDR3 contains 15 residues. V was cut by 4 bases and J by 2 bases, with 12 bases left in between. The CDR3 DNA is TGTGCCAGCAGCCCAACAGGTCTAACCTACAATGAGCAGTTCTTC. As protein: CASSPTGLTYNEQFF.

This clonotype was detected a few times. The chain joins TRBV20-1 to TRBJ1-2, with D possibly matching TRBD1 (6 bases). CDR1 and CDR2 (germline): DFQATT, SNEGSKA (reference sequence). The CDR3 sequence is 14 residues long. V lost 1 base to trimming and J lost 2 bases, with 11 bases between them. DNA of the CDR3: TGCAGTGCTAGAGCGGGGACAACCAACTATGGCTACACCTTC. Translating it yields CSARAGTTNYGYTF.

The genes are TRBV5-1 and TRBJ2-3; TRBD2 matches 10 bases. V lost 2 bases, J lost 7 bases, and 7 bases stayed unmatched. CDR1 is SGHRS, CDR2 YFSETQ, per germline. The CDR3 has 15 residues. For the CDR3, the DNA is TGCGCCAGCAGCTTCGGACTAGCGGAGGATAATACGCAGTATTTT. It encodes CASSFGLAEDNTQYF. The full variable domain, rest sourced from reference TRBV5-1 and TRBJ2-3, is KAGVTQTPRYLIKTRGQQVTLSCSPISGHRSVSWYQQTPGQGLQFLFEYFSETQRNKGNFPGRFSGRQFSNSRSEMNVSTLELGDSALYLCASSFGLAEDNTQYFGPGTRLTVL.

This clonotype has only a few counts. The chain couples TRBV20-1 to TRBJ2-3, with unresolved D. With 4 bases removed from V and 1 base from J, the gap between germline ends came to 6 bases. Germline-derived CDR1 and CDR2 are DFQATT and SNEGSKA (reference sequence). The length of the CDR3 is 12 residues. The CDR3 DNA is TGCAGTGCTATCTTCGGCACAGATACGCAGTATTTT. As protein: CSAIFGTDTQYF.

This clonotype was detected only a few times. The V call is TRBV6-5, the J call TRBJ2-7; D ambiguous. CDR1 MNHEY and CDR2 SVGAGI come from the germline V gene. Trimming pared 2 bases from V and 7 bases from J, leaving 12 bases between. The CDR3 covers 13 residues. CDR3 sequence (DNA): TGTGCCAGCAGTTACACGTACCTGGGTGAGCAGTACTTC. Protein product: CASSYTYLGEQYF.

Here the CDR3 DNA reads TGCGCCAGCAGCCAAGATGTAAGCGGCCAGCCCCCTTACAATGAGCAGTTCTTC. It is translated as CASSQDVSGQPPYNEQFF. This rearrangement joins TRBV4-3 to TRBJ2-1; perhaps TRBD2 as D (5 bases). This CDR3 comprises 18 residues. Germline loops: CDR1 LGHNA, CDR2 YSLEER. With 0 bases removed from V and 4 bases from J, the gap between germline ends came to 19 bases.

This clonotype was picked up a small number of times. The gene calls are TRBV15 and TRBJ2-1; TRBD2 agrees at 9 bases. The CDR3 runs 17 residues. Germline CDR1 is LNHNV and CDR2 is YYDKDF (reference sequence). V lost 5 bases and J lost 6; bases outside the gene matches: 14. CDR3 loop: CATSGPPLRGGRNEQFF. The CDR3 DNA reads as TGTGCCACCAGCGGTCCCCCGCTGCGGGGGGGTCGCAATGAGCAGTTCTTC.

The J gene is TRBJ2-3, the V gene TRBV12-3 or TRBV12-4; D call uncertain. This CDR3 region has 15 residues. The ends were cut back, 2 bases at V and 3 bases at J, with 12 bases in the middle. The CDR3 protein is CASSLLSGRTDTQYF. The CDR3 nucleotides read TGTGCCAGCAGTTTATTATCAGGAAGGACAGATACGCAGTATTTT.

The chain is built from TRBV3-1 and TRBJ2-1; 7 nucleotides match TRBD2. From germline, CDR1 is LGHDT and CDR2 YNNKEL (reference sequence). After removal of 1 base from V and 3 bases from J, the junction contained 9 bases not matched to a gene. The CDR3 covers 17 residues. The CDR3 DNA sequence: TGTGCCAGCAGCCAAGGGTTGGGACTACCCTTCTACAATGAGCAGTTCTTC. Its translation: CASSQGLGLPFYNEQFF.

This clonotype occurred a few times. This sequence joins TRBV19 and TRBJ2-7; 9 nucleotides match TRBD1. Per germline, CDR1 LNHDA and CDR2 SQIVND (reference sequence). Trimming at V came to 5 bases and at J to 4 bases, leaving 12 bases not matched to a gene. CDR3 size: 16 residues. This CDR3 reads CASSVLPGQGQYEQYF. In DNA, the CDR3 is TGTGCCAGTAGTGTCCTCCCGGGACAGGGTCAATACGAGCAGTACTTC. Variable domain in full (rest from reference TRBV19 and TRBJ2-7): DGGITQSPKYLFRKEGQNVTLSCEQNLNHDAMYWYRQDPGQGLRLIYYSQIVNDFQKGDIAEGYSVSREKKESFPLTVTSAQKNPTAFYLCASSVLPGQGQYEQYFGPGTRLTVT.

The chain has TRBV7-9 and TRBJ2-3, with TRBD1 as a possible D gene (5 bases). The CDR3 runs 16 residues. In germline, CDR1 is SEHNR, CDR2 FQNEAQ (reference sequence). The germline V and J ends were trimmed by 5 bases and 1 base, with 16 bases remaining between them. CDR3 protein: CASSPRQGKGTDTQYF. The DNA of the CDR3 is TGTGCCAGCAGCCCCCGGCAGGGTAAGGGCACAGATACGCAGTATTTT.